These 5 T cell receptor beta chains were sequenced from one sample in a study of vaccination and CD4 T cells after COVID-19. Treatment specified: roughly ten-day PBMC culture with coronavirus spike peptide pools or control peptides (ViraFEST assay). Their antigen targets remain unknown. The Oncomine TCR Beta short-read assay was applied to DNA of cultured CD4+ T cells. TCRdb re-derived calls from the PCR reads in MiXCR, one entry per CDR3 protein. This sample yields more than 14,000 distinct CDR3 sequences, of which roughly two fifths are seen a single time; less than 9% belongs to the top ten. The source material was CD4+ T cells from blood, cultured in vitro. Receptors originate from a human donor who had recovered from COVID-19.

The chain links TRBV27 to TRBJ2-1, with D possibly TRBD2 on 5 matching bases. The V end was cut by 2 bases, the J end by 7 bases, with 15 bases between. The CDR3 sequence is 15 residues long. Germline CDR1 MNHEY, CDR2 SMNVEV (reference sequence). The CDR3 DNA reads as TGTGCCAGCAGTTTAATTTCCCTCCCGGGGAATGAGCAGTTCTTC. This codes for CASSLISLPGNEQFF.

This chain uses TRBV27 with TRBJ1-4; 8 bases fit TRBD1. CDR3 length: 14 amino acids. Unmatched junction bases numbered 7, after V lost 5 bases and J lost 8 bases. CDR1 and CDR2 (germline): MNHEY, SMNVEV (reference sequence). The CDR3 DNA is TGTGCCAGCAGTCCGACAGGGGAAGGGGAAAAACTGTTTTTT. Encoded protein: CASSPTGEGEKLFF.

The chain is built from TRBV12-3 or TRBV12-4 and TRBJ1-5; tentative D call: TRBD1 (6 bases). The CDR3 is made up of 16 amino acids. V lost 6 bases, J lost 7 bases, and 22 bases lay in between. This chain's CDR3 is CASSPSSGARGQPQHF. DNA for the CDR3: TGTGCCAGCAGCCCCTCGTCGGGGGCGCGGGGCCAGCCCCAGCATTTT.

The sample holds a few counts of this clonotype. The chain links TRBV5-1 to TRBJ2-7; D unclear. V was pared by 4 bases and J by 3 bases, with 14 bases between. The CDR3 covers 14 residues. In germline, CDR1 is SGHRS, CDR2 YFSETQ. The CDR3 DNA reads TGCGCCAGCAGCCCAGAACCCGATTACTACGAGCAGTACTTC. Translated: CASSPEPDYYEQYF.

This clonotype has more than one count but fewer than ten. The CDR3 is CASSPSGTGSQPQHF. CDR3 DNA sequence: TGTGCCAGCAGCCCGTCCGGGACAGGGTCCCAGCCCCAGCATTTT. V and J are TRBV6-1 and TRBJ1-5; TRBD1 matches 9 bases. This CDR3 is 15 amino acids long. CDR1 and CDR2 (germline): MNHNS, SASEGT. J was trimmed by 7 bases and V by 6 bases; bases with no gene match: 10.